These 22 T cell receptor beta chains share one sample of origin, sequenced in a study of blood T cell repertoires in COVID-19. The method was immunoSEQ multiplex PCR; TCRdb's version includes in-frame clones alone and lacks a portion of them. The profile shows approximately 210,000 clones, 90% to 95% of them singletons. Sequencing used peripheral blood. The receptors come from a man younger than 45 with acute or convalescent COVID-19.

DNA of the CDR3: TGTGCCAGCAGCTTAGCAGGGGGACGCAATCAGCCCCAGCATTTT. Encoded protein: CASSLAGGRNQPQHF. The rearrangement links TRBV7-6 to TRBJ1-5; possible D gene TRBD1, 6 bases. Trimming took 0 bases from V and 2 from J, leaving 8 bases between them. This CDR3 has 15 residues. Germline CDR1 and CDR2: SGHVS and FNYEAQ. Full variable domain (missing parts from reference TRBV7-6 and TRBJ1-5): GAGVSQSPRYKVTKRGQDVALRCDPISGHVSLYWYRQALGQGPEFLTYFNYEAQQDKSGLPNDRFSAERPEGSISTLTIQRTEQRDSAMYRCASSLAGGRNQPQHFGDGTRLSIL.

This clone has only one observation. The V call is TRBV6-6, the J call TRBJ2-5, with 12 bases aligning to TRBD1. This CDR3 has 15 amino acids. The germline V gene has CDR1 MNHNY and CDR2 SVGAGI (reference sequence). The V and J ends lost 11 bases and 5 bases, in that order; junction bases with no gene match: 12. Written as DNA, the CDR3 is TGTGCCGGAAAAGCCGGGACAGGGGGCGTCGAGACCCAGTACTTC. Its translation is CAGKAGTGGVETQYF.

This chain uses TRBV30 with TRBJ2-5, with 11 bases aligning to TRBD2. Per germline, CDR1 GTSNPN and CDR2 SVGIG (reference sequence). CDR3 length: 15 residues. The J segment lost 1 base and the V segment lost 0 bases, leaving 1 base of the junction unmatched. The CDR3 bases are TGTGCCTGGAGTGTTGGACTAGCGGGCCAAGAGACCCAGTACTTC. Protein product: CAWSVGLAGQETQYF.

The V gene is TRBV5-1, the J gene TRBJ2-1; D is unresolved. There are 14 residues in the CDR3. Germline loops: CDR1 SGHRS, CDR2 YFSETQ. V dropped 5 bases and J dropped 7 bases, with 16 bases sitting between them. In DNA form, the CDR3 reads TGCGCCAGCAGTTTTAGTCGTCTGGAGAATGAGCAGTTCTTC. It codes for CASSFSRLENEQFF.

The chain joins TRBV28 to TRBJ2-1; 10 bases are shared with TRBD1. The CDR3 extends over 12 amino acids. V trimming: 6 bases; J trimming: 8 bases; junction bases outside the gene matches: 1. The germline CDR1 and CDR2 sequences are MDHEN and SYDVKM. The CDR3 DNA is TGTGCCAGCAGCGGACAGGGGGATGAGCAGTTCTTC. Protein: CASSGQGDEQFF.

J is TRBJ1-1 and V is TRBV5-8; 7 nucleotides match TRBD1. V gave up 3 bases and J gave up 6 bases; unmatched junction bases: 11. CDR1 is SGHTS, CDR2 YDEGEE, per germline. The CDR3 runs 15 residues. Here the CDR3 DNA reads TGTGCCAGCAGCTCACGACAGGGTTTGGGCGCTGAAGCTTTCTTT. It translates to CASSSRQGLGAEAFF.

The J gene is TRBJ2-5, the V gene TRBV5-4; no clear D. The germline V and J ends were trimmed by 0 bases and 1 base, with 7 bases remaining between them. CDR3 size: 14 residues. Germline V CDR1 and CDR2: SGHNT, YYREEE (reference sequence). DNA of the CDR3: TGTGCCAGCAGCTTGGTCCCGGGCCAAGAGACCCAGTACTTC. It codes for CASSLVPGQETQYF.

The V gene is TRBV6-5, the J gene TRBJ1-1, with 8 bases lining up with TRBD1. The CDR3 length is 15 residues. CDR1 is MNHEY, CDR2 SVGAGI, per germline. V lost 5 bases, J lost 3 bases, and 8 bases stayed unmatched. The CDR3 DNA reads as TGTGCCAGCAGTCCTCGGGACAGGTTATACACTGAAGCTTTCTTT. It yields the protein CASSPRDRLYTEAFF.

The J gene is TRBJ1-1, the V gene TRBV5-1, with D possibly TRBD1 on 5 matching bases. Trimming cost V 0 bases and J 0 bases, with 9 bases left between them. The CDR3 runs 15 residues. Looked up from germline, CDR1 is SGHRS and CDR2 is YFSETQ. DNA of the CDR3: TGCGCCAGCAGCTTGGCCTGGGGCTTGAACACTGAAGCTTTCTTT. This sequence encodes CASSLAWGLNTEAFF.

This chain connects TRBV5-8 to TRBJ1-6; D may be TRBD1 (6 bases). Trimming pared 7 bases from V and 6 bases from J, leaving 17 bases between. Germline lookup yields CDR1 SGHTS and CDR2 YDEGEE. The CDR3 has 15 amino acids. The chain's CDR3 is CASARGGRFNSPLHF. CDR3 sequence (DNA): TGTGCCAGCGCTCGGGGGGGCAGGTTTAATTCACCCCTCCACTTT.

This rearrangement joins TRBV28 to TRBJ1-5; D uncertain. This CDR3 contains 17 residues. CDR1 MDHEN and CDR2 SYDVKM come from the germline V gene. V lost 4 bases to trimming and J lost 4 bases, with 20 bases between them. The CDR3 nucleotides are TGTGCCAGCAGTTCAACCCGGAGGAGTGTAGTAAATCAGCCCCAGCATTTT. Translation: CASSSTRRSVVNQPQHF.

The chain is built from TRBV5-1 and TRBJ2-5, with D maybe TRBD2 (5 bases). Trimming took off 3 bases at V and 5 bases at J, with 14 bases between the two ends. The CDR3 covers 14 residues. Germline V lookup: CDR1 SGHRS, CDR2 YFSETQ. The CDR3 loop is CASSSQEPGETQYF. CDR3 DNA: TGCGCCAGCAGCTCCCAAGAACCGGGGGAGACCCAGTACTTC.

The chain is built from TRBV5-1 and TRBJ1-2, with 9 nucleotides matching TRBD1. The CDR3 contains 17 residues. Losses at the gene ends were 4 bases for V and 4 bases for J; bases not matched to a gene: 14. Germline CDR1 reads SGHRS; CDR2 reads YFSETQ. CDR3 protein: CASSGGTGSPGGYGYTF. The CDR3 DNA follows: TGCGCCAGCAGCGGAGGGACAGGGTCCCCAGGGGGCTATGGCTACACCTTC.

The V call is TRBV7-8, the J call TRBJ2-1; 8 bases align to TRBD2. Germline CDR1 and CDR2: SGHVS and FQNEAQ. The CDR3 covers 19 residues. Trimming took 2 bases from V and 5 from J; bases not matched to a gene: 17. CDR3 coding DNA: TGTGCCAGCAGCTTACCCCTCGGGGCCCTAGCGGGCAAACACAATGAGCAGTTCTTC. Protein product: CASSLPLGALAGKHNEQFF.

The chain links TRBV10-3 to TRBJ2-1; 7 bases are a match to TRBD1. The trim removed 5 bases at V and 8 bases at J, leaving 3 bases unmatched. Germline lookup yields CDR1 ENHRY and CDR2 SYGVKD. The CDR3 has 12 residues. CDR3 protein: CAISRGGDEQFF. CDR3 sequence (DNA): TGTGCCATCAGTCGAGGGGGCGATGAGCAGTTCTTC.

The chain employs TRBV5-6 and TRBJ1-2; D unclear. CDR1 is SGHDT and CDR2 is YYEEEE in the germline V gene. The germline V and J ends were trimmed by 5 bases and 0 bases, with 8 bases remaining between them. The CDR3 spans 13 residues. CDR3 DNA: TGTGCCAGCAGATACGGGTCTAACTATGGCTACACCTTC. This gives the protein CASRYGSNYGYTF.

This chain connects TRBV29-1 to TRBJ2-5; D call uncertain. Trimming pared 0 bases from V and 1 base from J, leaving 12 bases between. Germline V gives CDR1 SQVTM, CDR2 ANQGSEA. The CDR3 extends over 15 amino acids. The CDR3 DNA reads TGCAGCGTTGAAGATCTAGTGGAGACCCAAGAGACCCAGTACTTC. This encodes CSVEDLVETQETQYF.

This clone was detected once. This rearrangement joins TRBV6-5 to TRBJ1-1; possibly TRBD1 for D (5 bases). The CDR3 extends over 15 amino acids. V lost 6 bases, J lost 8 bases, and 22 bases lay in between. Germline V lookup: CDR1 MNHEY, CDR2 SVGAGI. The CDR3 DNA sequence: TGTGCCAGCAGCCCCTGGGGCTGGGTAGGTGGAGAAGCTTTCTTT. Its protein product is CASSPWGWVGGEAFF.

V gene TRBV30 combines with J gene TRBJ1-5; D is possibly TRBD1 (6 bases). The germline CDR1 and CDR2 sequences are GTSNPN and SVGIG (reference sequence). CDR3 length equals 15 residues. V gave up 6 bases and J gave up 0 bases, with 15 bases separating them. The CDR3 region is CACQPQGYSNQPQHF. CDR3 DNA: TGTGCCTGTCAACCTCAGGGGTATAGCAATCAGCCCCAGCATTTT.

The gene calls are TRBV4-2 and TRBJ1-4; TRBD1 is a possible D gene (6 bases). The CDR3 loop spans 17 amino acids. Germline CDR1 is LGHNA and CDR2 is YNFKEQ. V lost 0 bases and J lost 10, with 21 bases in between. The CDR3 sequence: CASSQEIGRQGFAKLFF. Written as DNA, the CDR3 is TGTGCCAGCAGCCAAGAAATTGGTCGGCAGGGGTTTGCAAAACTGTTTTTT.

The rearrangement joins TRBV5-1 to TRBJ2-3, with 9 bases lining up with TRBD1. The CDR3 sequence is 15 residues long. Germline CDR1 SGHRS, CDR2 YFSETQ. After removal of 5 bases from V and 1 base from J, the junction contained 5 bases not matched to a gene. The CDR3 bases are TGCGCCAGCAGGCACAGGACAGGGGGCACAGATACGCAGTATTTT. Translated: CASRHRTGGTDTQYF. Full variable domain (rest looked up from reference TRBV5-1 and TRBJ2-3): KAGVTQTPRYLIKTRGQQVTLSCSPISGHRSVSWYQQTPGQGLQFLFEYFSETQRNKGNFPGRFSGRQFSNSRSEMNVSTLELGDSALYLCASRHRTGGTDTQYFGPGTRLTVL.

V and J are TRBV12-3 or TRBV12-4 and TRBJ1-1; tentatively, D is TRBD1 (6 bases). The V end lost 7 bases, the J end lost 3 bases, and 12 bases lay between the germline ends. This CDR3 region has 13 residues. The CDR3 nucleotides are TGTGCCAGCACCTTACAGGGTTACACTGAAGCTTTCTTT. Translated: CASTLQGYTEAFF.